The 8 T cell receptor beta chains below come from one sample, sequenced in a study of blood T cell repertoires in COVID-19. The assay was immunoSEQ multiplex PCR, and TCRdb's table has in-frame clones only and misses some. The sample holds approximately 310,000 clones, 75% to 90% seen once. Material: PBMCs or T cells enriched from blood (not recorded which). The receptors come from a woman between 25 and 40 years old who had been exposed to COVID-19.

This chain connects TRBV4-3 to TRBJ2-1; 7 bases align to TRBD1. CDR3 length: 15 amino acids. CDR1 LGHNA and CDR2 YSLEER come from the germline V gene. With 3 bases clipped from V and 4 bases from J, the junction kept 6 bases outside the gene matches. DNA of the CDR3: TGCGCCAGCAGCCATGGGCAGGGACAGTACAATGAGCAGTTCTTC. This sequence encodes CASSHGQGQYNEQFF.

This clone was counted between two and nine times. The chain combines TRBV5-5 with TRBJ1-1; 7 bases map to TRBD1. The germline V gene has CDR1 SGHKS and CDR2 YYEKEE (reference sequence). There are 16 residues in the CDR3. Unmatched junction bases numbered 10, after V lost 4 bases and J lost 1 base. Here the CDR3 reads CASSAATGWANTEAFF. DNA of the CDR3: TGTGCCAGCAGCGCGGCGACAGGGTGGGCGAACACTGAAGCTTTCTTT.

This clone appeared a few times. The chain recombines TRBV9 with TRBJ2-7, with TRBD2 as a possible D gene (6 bases). Trimming pared 3 bases from V and 0 bases from J, leaving 13 bases between. The germline gives CDR1 SGDLS, CDR2 YYNGEE. There are 15 residues in the CDR3. CDR3 DNA sequence: TGTGCCAGCAGCGCTAGGGACTCGAGCTCCTACGAGCAGTACTTC. Translated, it gives CASSARDSSSYEQYF.

The rearrangement links TRBV7-2 to TRBJ2-5; weak D call: TRBD1 (6 bases). The V gene's germline CDR1 is SGHTA and CDR2 FQGNSA. The CDR3 extends over 14 amino acids. The ends were cut back, 3 bases at V and 3 bases at J, with 11 bases in the middle. This CDR3 is CASSFRGQKETQYF. In nucleotides, the CDR3 is TGTGCCAGCAGCTTTCGCGGACAGAAAGAGACCCAGTACTTC.

This rearrangement joins TRBV21-1 to TRBJ1-1; the listed D gene, TRBD1, was not tested against the DNA. TRBV21-1 is labeled a pseudogene. This CDR3 region has 14 residues. The CDR3 spells CASSKGWTAREAFF. The CDR3 DNA follows: TGTGCCAGCAGCAAAGGTTGGACAGCCCGAGAAGCTTTCTTT.

This clone appeared a few times. The chain links TRBV7-2 to TRBJ2-7; a possible D gene is TRBD2 (5 bases). CDR3 size: 15 residues. Germline V lookup: CDR1 SGHTA, CDR2 FQGNSA. V lost 1 base and J 4 bases, leaving 14 bases between the germline ends. CDR3 amino acids: CASSLGLGSGYEQYF. The CDR3 bases are TGTGCCAGCAGCTTAGGCTTGGGAAGCGGTTACGAGCAGTACTTC.

The chain couples TRBV7-6 to TRBJ2-1; 9 nucleotides align to TRBD2. V was pared by 1 base and J by 4 bases, with 5 bases of the junction left unmatched. The germline CDR1 and CDR2 sequences are SGHVS and FNYEAQ. The CDR3 spans 16 residues. The CDR3 loop reads CASSLDGTSRYNEQFF. The CDR3 DNA reads TGTGCCAGCAGCTTAGACGGGACTAGCAGATACAATGAGCAGTTCTTC.

V is TRBV19 and J is TRBJ2-3; 8 bases are shared with TRBD1. The germline gives CDR1 LNHDA, CDR2 SQIVND (reference sequence). The CDR3 runs 15 residues. V lost 5 bases and J lost 3; bases outside the gene matches: 7. The CDR3 coding sequence is TGTGCCAGTAGTCCACGGACAGGGAAAACAGATACGCAGTATTTT. Its protein is CASSPRTGKTDTQYF.